The T cell receptor beta chain under discussion was sequenced for a study of Graves' ophthalmopathy and Graves' hyperthyroidism. Investigators amplified TCR beta CDR3 regions from RNA transcripts. Second-round multiplex PCR came after a first-round RT-PCR that employed HTBI primers. MiXCR, run by TCRdb on the multiplex PCR reads, gives a single entry per CDR3 protein. The profile shows around 600,000 distinct CDR3 sequences, roughly 41% of them singletons. V shed 3 bases and J 5 bases; nucleotides not matched to a gene: 5. CDR1 and CDR2 from the germline V gene are LNHDA and SQIVND (reference sequence). The CDR3 is made up of 15 amino acids. Moderate-to-severe activity, CAS at least 3, NOSPECS at least 4 and duration under 3 months characterized donors with ophthalmopathy. Researchers turned away patients with other autoimmune diseases, uncontrolled infections, pregnancy or lactation. This clonotype was recorded many times.

Sequencing was performed on peripheral blood. The origin of this receptor is an adult man with Graves' ophthalmopathy. V usage is TRBV19 and J usage is TRBJ1-5; TRBD1 agrees at 9 bases. DNA of the CDR3: TGTGCCAGTAGTATGACGGGACAGGGTGATCAGCCCCAGCATTTT. Translated, it gives CASSMTGQGDQPQHF.